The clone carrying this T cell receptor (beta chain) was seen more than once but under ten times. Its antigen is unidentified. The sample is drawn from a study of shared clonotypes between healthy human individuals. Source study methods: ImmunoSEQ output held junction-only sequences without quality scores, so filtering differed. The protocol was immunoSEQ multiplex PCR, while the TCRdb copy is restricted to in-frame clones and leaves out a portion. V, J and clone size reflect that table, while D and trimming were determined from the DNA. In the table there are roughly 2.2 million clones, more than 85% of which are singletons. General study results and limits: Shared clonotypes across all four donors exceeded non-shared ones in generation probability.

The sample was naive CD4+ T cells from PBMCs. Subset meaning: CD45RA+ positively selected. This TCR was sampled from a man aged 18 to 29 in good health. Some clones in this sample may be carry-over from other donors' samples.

The CDR3 reads CATGTVGNTEAFF. In nucleotides, the CDR3 is TGTGCCACCGGGACAGTGGGAAACACTGAAGCTTTCTTT. This chain joins TRBV7-2 and TRBJ1-1; 7 bases are a match to TRBD1. After removal of 10 bases from V and 2 bases from J, the junction contained 7 bases not matched to a gene. This CDR3 contains 13 residues. The germline CDR1 and CDR2 sequences are SGHTA and FQGNSA.